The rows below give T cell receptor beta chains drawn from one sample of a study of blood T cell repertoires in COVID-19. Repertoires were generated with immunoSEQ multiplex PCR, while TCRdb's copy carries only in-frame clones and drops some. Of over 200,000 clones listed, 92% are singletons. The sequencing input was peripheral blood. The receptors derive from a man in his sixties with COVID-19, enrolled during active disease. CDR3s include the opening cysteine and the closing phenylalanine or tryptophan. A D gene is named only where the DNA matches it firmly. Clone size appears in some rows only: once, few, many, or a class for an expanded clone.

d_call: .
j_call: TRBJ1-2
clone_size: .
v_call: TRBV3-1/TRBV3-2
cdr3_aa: CASSQQGYGYTF
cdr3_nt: TGTGCCAGCAGCCAACAGGGTTATGGCTACACCTTC

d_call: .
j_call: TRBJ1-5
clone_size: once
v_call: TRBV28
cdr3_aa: CASRQGGDYFNQPQHF
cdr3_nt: TGTGCCAGCAGACAAGGAGGGGACTACTTCAATCAGCCCCAGCATTTT

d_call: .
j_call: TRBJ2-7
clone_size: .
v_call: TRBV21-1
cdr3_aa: CASSKQVWARGPYEQYF
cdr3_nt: TGTGCCAGCAGCAAACAAGTCTGGGCCAGGGGGCCCTACGAGCAGTACTTC

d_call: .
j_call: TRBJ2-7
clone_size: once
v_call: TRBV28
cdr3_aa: CASSLSVGVAYEQYF
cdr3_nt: TGTGCCAGCAGTTTATCGGTGGGAGTGGCCTACGAGCAGTACTTC

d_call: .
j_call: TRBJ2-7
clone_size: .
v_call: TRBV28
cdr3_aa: CASSFWAGVGYEQYF
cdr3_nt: TGTGCCAGCAGTTTCTGGGCAGGGGTCGGCTACGAGCAGTACTTC

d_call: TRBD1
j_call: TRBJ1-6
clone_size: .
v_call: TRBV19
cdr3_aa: CASSTTGAASLLDF
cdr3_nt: TGTGCCAGTAGTACGACAGGGGCCGCCTCACTTCTGGACTTT

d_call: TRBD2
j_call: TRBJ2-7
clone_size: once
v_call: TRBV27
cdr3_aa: CASSPLAGGGNEQYF
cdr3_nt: TGTGCCAGCAGTCCGTTAGCGGGAGGGGGAAACGAGCAGTACTTC

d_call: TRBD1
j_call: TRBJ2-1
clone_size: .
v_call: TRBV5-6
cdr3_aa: CASSLGTGGEQFF
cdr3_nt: TGTGCCAGCAGCTTGGGGACAGGGGGCGAGCAGTTCTTC

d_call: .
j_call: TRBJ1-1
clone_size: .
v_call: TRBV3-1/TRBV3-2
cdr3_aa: CASSHSHGVAEAFF
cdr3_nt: TGTGCCAGCAGCCATTCTCACGGGGTGGCTGAAGCTTTCTTT

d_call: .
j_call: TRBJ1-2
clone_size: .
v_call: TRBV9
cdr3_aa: CASSVAGGTREF
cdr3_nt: .

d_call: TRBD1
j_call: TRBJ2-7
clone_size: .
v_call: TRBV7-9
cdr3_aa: CASSPGQGRTYEQYF
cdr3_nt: TGTGCCAGCAGCCCCGGACAGGGTAGGACCTACGAGCAGTACTTC

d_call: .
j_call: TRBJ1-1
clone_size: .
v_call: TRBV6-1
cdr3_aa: CASSELPIGEDTEAFF
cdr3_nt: TGTGCCAGCAGTGAATTGCCAATAGGGGAAGACACTGAAGCTTTCTTT

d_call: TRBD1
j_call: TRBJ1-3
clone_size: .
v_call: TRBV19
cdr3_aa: CATRGQLSGNTIYF
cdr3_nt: TGTGCCACTCGGGGACAGCTCTCTGGAAACACCATATATTTT

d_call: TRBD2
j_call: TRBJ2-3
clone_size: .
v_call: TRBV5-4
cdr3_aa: CASSPGTSRTDTQYF
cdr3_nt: TGTGCCAGCAGCCCCGGGACTAGTAGGACAGATACGCAGTATTTT

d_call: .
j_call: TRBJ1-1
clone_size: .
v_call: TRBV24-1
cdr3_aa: CATSDLGQSFF
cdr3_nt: TGTGCCACCAGTGATTTGGGGCAGAGTTTCTTT

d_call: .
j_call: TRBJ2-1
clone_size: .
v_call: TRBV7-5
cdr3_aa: CARSEFRGGCYNEQFF
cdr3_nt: TGTGCCAGAAGCGAATTTCGGGGGGGGTGCTACAATGAGCAGTTCTTC

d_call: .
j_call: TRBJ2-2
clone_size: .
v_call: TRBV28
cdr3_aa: CASSWSGRTGELFF
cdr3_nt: TGTGCCAGCAGTTGGAGCGGGCGCACCGGGGAGCTGTTTTTT

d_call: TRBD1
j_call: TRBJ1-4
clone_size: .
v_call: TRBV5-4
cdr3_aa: CASSRRRDREEKLFF
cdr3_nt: TGTGCCAGCAGCCGACGCCGGGACAGAGAGGAAAAACTGTTTTTT

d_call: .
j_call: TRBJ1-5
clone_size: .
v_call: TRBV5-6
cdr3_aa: CASSLGGVGNQPQHF
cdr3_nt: TGTGCCAGCAGCTTAGGGGGGGTCGGCAATCAGCCCCAGCATTTT

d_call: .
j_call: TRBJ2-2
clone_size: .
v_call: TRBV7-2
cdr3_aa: CASSLGLAGELFF
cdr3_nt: TGTGCCAGCAGCTTAGGACTAGCCGGGGAGCTGTTTTTT

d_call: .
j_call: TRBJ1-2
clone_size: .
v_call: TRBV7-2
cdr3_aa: CASSHTLETANYGYTF
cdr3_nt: TGTGCCAGCAGCCATACCCTTGAGACAGCCAACTATGGCTACACCTTC

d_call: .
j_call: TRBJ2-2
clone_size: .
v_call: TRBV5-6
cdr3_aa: CASSLGTVTGELFF
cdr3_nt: TGTGCCAGCAGCTTGGGGACAGTAACCGGGGAGCTGTTTTTT

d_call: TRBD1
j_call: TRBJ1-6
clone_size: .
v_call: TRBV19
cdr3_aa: CASSPATGIYNSPLHF
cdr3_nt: TGTGCCAGTAGTCCGGCGACAGGGATCTATAATTCACCCCTCCACTTT

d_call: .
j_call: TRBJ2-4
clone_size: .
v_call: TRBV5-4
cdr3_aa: CASSSRGRGGNIQYF
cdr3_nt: TGTGCCAGCAGCTCTAGGGGCAGAGGCGGAAACATTCAGTACTTC

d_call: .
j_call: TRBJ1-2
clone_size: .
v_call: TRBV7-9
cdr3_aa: CASSEAGARRGYTF
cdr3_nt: TGTGCCAGCAGCGAGGCAGGGGCGAGGAGAGGCTACACCTTC

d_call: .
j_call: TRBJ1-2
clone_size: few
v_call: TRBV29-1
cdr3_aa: CSVEDIERDTLYGYTF
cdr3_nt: TGCAGCGTTGAAGATATCGAGCGGGACACCCTATATGGCTACACCTTC

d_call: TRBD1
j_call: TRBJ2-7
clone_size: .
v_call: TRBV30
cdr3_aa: CAWSRSSKGTGGIYEQYF
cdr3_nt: TGTGCCTGGAGTCGGAGCAGCAAAGGGACAGGGGGTATCTACGAGCAGTACTTC

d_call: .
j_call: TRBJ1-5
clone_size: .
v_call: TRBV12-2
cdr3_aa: CASRLRGYSNQPQHF
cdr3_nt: TGTGCAAGTCGCTTAAGAGGGTATAGCAATCAGCCCCAGCATTTT

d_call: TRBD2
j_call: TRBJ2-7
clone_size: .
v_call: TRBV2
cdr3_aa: CASSEEDGSGGYEQYF
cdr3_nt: TGTGCCAGCAGTGAAGAGGATGGTAGCGGGGGATACGAGCAGTACTTC

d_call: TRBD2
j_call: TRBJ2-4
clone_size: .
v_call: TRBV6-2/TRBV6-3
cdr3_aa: CASSSYLAGGTKNIQYF
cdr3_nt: TGTGCCAGCAGTTCCTACCTAGCGGGAGGAACCAAAAACATTCAGTACTTC

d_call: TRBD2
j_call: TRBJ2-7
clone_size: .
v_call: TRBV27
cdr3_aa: CASTLASGSGYEQYF
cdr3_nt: TGTGCCAGCACTCTAGCTAGCGGGAGTGGGTACGAGCAGTACTTC

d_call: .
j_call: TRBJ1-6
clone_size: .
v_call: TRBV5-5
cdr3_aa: CASSLYAGVSPLHF
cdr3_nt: TGTGCCAGCAGCTTGTATGCAGGGGTATCACCCCTCCACTTT

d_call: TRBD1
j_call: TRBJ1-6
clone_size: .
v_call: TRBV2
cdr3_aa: CASRPGQGSYSPLHF
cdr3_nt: TGTGCCAGCAGGCCGGGACAGGGATCTTATTCACCCCTCCACTTT

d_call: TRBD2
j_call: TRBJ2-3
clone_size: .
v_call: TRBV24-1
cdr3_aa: CATSDRTSGGVRTDTQYF
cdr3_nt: TGTGCCACCAGTGATAGGACTAGCGGGGGGGTGCGCACAGATACGCAGTATTTT

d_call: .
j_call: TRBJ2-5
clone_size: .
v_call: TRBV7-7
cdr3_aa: CASSLVPQGRETQYF
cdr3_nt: TGTGCTAGCAGCTTAGTTCCCCAGGGAAGAGAGACCCAGTACTTC